This T cell receptor beta chain was recorded in a study of T-cell reconstitution after alpha-beta-depleted transplantation in children. Study findings and constraints: Newly generated T cells supplied most T-cell counts and diversity one year post-transplant. The study reportedly traced alpha-beta T cells about two months after transplant to several hundred expanded graft clones. Surviving recipient T cells and intrathymic progenitors accounted for some patients' high TCRbeta diversity at day 60.

This clonotype was counted a few times. The target antigen is unknown. The germline CDR1 and CDR2 sequences are SGHTA and FQGNSA. V was pared by 0 bases and J by 1 base, with 10 bases between. This CDR3 has 16 residues. Unique molecular identifiers featured in how the TCRbeta library was prepared. From the PCR reads, TCRdb called clonotypes with MiXCR, one entry per CDR3 protein. The sample contains 45,000 or so distinct CDR3 sequences, roughly 52% of which appear only once. The sequencing here drew on peripheral blood, taken before TCRalphabeta/CD19-depleted stem cell transplant. The chain joins TRBV7-2 to TRBJ2-1; tentatively, D is TRBD2 (6 bases). This sequence originates from a boy younger than two with SCID, due to receive a stem cell transplant. CDR3 amino acids: CASSLAGTGSYNEQFF. For the CDR3, the DNA is TGTGCCAGCAGCTTAGCCGGGACTGGTTCCTACAATGAGCAGTTCTTC.